One and the same sample provided the 26 T cell receptor beta chains below, sequenced in a study of regulatory T cells. What these receptors recognize is not known. Amplification used 52 TRBV primers and 13 TRBJ primers. Measured with immunoSEQ multiplex PCR; TCRdb has only the in-frame clones, and not every one. The repertoire consists of approximately 29,000 clones, with roughly 92% occurring once and the leading ten covering about 1%. Findings and limits, study-wide: In CD3G-deficient patients, conventional CD4+ T cells were enriched for hydrophobic CDR3 residues at positions 6 and 7.

Sequences were obtained from conventional CD4+ T cells sorted from blood. The receptors shown here come from a child aged 2-15 years with CD3G deficiency.

The chain links TRBV28 to TRBJ1-5; D not certain. The CDR3 consists of 14 residues. V shed 3 bases and J shed 1 base, with 7 bases lying between them. The germline gives CDR1 MDHEN, CDR2 SYDVKM. This CDR3 reads CASSLKLSNQPQHF. The DNA for the CDR3 is TGTGCCAGCAGTTTGAAGTTAAGCAATCAGCCCCAGCATTTT.

This chain uses TRBV28 with TRBJ1-1; D remains unclear. CDR3 size: 13 residues. CDR1 MDHEN and CDR2 SYDVKM come from the germline V gene. The V and J ends lost 2 bases and 7 bases respectively, with 11 bases between them. CDR3 DNA: TGTGCCAGCAGTTTAAACGGTATGGTTGAAGCTTTCTTT. It translates to CASSLNGMVEAFF.

The V call is TRBV7-9, the J call TRBJ2-3, with TRBD2 identical over 8 bases. The CDR3 spans 17 residues. Germline trimming cut 3 bases from V and 3 bases from J; bases unmatched to any gene: 11. Germline V gene lookup returns CDR1 SEHNR and CDR2 FQNEAQ (reference sequence). The CDR3 loop is CASSFRGHREGTDTQYF. The CDR3 DNA sequence: TGTGCCAGCAGCTTCCGAGGGCATCGGGAGGGGACAGATACGCAGTATTTT.

This chain connects TRBV7-9 to TRBJ2-5; TRBD1 might be the D (5 bases). Germline V gives CDR1 SEHNR, CDR2 FQNEAQ (reference sequence). V was pared by 1 base and J by 1 base, with 10 bases between. CDR3 length equals 15 residues. The DNA of the CDR3 is TGTGCCAGCAGCTTAGACAGACAGCGCCAAGAGACCCAGTACTTC. As protein: CASSLDRQRQETQYF.

The J gene is TRBJ2-7, the V gene TRBV28; TRBD1 might be the D (5 bases). CDR3 length: 15 residues. CDR1 and CDR2 (germline): MDHEN, SYDVKM. V dropped 6 bases and J dropped 6 bases, with 21 bases sitting between them. CDR3 DNA: TGTGCCAGCAGGCGGTCCAGGGATATAGTTGGCGAGCAGTACTTC. Its translation: CASRRSRDIVGEQYF. Using reference TRBV28 and TRBJ2-7 for the parts outside the CDR3, the full variable domain is DVKVTQSSRYLVKRTGEKVFLECVQDMDHENMFWYRQDPGLGLRLIYFSYDVKMKEKGDIPEGYSVSREKKERFSLILESASTNQTSMYLCASRRSRDIVGEQYFGPGTRLTVT.

The chain links TRBV5-1 to TRBJ2-2; TRBD2 might be the D (7 bases). There are 15 residues in the CDR3. Deletions cut 0 bases from V and 5 bases from J, with 11 bases between. Germline CDR1 reads SGHRS; CDR2 reads YFSETQ. The CDR3 DNA is TGCGCCAGCAGCTTGGTACAGGGAGGGACCGGGGAGCTGTTTTTT. Residues: CASSLVQGGTGELFF.

As for this clone: The same CDR3 arises from other DNA sequences in this sample as well. The V and J genes are TRBV13 and TRBJ2-3; 12 nucleotides align to TRBD2. CDR3 length: 16 residues. The V segment lost 5 bases and the J segment 7 bases; nucleotides outside the gene matches: 10. Germline V CDR1 and CDR2: PRHDT, FYEKMQ (reference sequence). CDR3 in DNA: TGTGCCAGCAGCATACGACTAGCGGGAGTCGGTCATACGCAGTATTTT. It translates to CASSIRLAGVGHTQYF.

The V and J genes are TRBV7-8 and TRBJ2-3, with 11 bases identical to TRBD2. The CDR3 spans 16 residues. Looked up from germline, CDR1 is SGHVS and CDR2 is FQNEAQ. V trimming: 5 bases; J trimming: 2 bases; junction bases outside the gene matches: 6. CDR3 residues: CASSLGTSGHTDTQYF. The CDR3 DNA sequence: TGTGCCAGCAGCCTGGGGACTAGCGGACACACAGATACGCAGTATTTT.

CDR3 amino acids: CASSGQRGRGEQFF. The CDR3, as DNA: TGTGCCAGCAGCGGACAGAGGGGTCGGGGTGAGCAGTTCTTC. The J gene is TRBJ2-1, the V gene TRBV27, with a possible D match to TRBD1 (6 bases). The CDR3 length is 14 residues. Trimming pared 6 bases from V and 9 bases from J, leaving 18 bases between. Germline values: CDR1 MNHEY, CDR2 SMNVEV (reference sequence).

The rearrangement joins TRBV10-3 to TRBJ2-7, with D maybe TRBD2 (6 bases). The germline CDR1 and CDR2 sequences are ENHRY and SYGVKD. The CDR3 has 12 residues. Between the trimmed V and J ends, which lost 4 bases and 5 bases, there was a span of 9 bases. The CDR3 DNA follows: TGTGCCATCAGTGTTACGGGGGACGAGCAGTACTTC. Its translation: CAISVTGDEQYF.

This clone was observed once. The V gene is TRBV28, the J gene TRBJ1-5; D not resolved. With 5 bases removed from V and 4 bases from J, the gap between germline ends came to 12 bases. The length of the CDR3 is 14 residues. The germline V gene has CDR1 MDHEN and CDR2 SYDVKM. The chain's CDR3 is CASSKGSGNQPQHF. The CDR3 DNA sequence: TGTGCCAGCAGTAAGGGTTCGGGTAATCAGCCCCAGCATTTT.

The V call is TRBV5-1, the J call TRBJ2-6; 7 bases fit TRBD1. Germline values: CDR1 SGHRS, CDR2 YFSETQ. The CDR3 has 17 amino acids. J was trimmed by 0 bases and V by 4 bases; bases with no gene match: 7. CDR3 nucleotides: TGCGCCAGCAGCCAGACAGGGACCCGCTCTGGGGCCAACGTCCTGACTTTC. This codes for CASSQTGTRSGANVLTF. Filled out from reference TRBV5-1 and TRBJ2-6, the complete variable domain reads KAGVTQTPRYLIKTRGQQVTLSCSPISGHRSVSWYQQTPGQGLQFLFEYFSETQRNKGNFPGRFSGRQFSNSRSEMNVSTLELGDSALYLCASSQTGTRSGANVLTFGAGSRLTVL.

The chain couples TRBV4-1 to TRBJ2-1; 11 bases map to TRBD2. Per germline, CDR1 MGHRA and CDR2 YSYEKL. CDR3 length: 16 amino acids. J lost 8 bases, V lost 5 bases, and 11 bases had no gene match. The chain's CDR3 is CASSSRLAGTRDEQFF. CDR3 DNA: TGCGCCAGCAGCTCTAGACTAGCGGGAACTCGGGATGAGCAGTTCTTC.

The chain uses TRBV5-1 and TRBJ2-6; D is unclear. This CDR3 is 16 amino acids long. Germline loops: CDR1 SGHRS, CDR2 YFSETQ. The ends were cut back, 3 bases at V and 0 bases at J, with 10 bases in the middle. CDR3: CASSSGSHSGANVLTF. The CDR3 DNA sequence: TGCGCCAGCAGCTCAGGCTCGCACTCTGGGGCCAACGTCCTGACTTTC.

The genes are TRBV28 and TRBJ1-1; D is unresolved. Trimming stripped 0 bases from V and 1 base from J, with 6 bases between. The germline V gene encodes CDR1 MDHEN and CDR2 SYDVKM. The CDR3 consists of 14 residues. The CDR3 loop is CASSLWQQNTEAFF. The CDR3 coding sequence is TGTGCCAGCAGTTTATGGCAGCAGAACACTGAAGCTTTCTTT.

The chain employs TRBV7-8 and TRBJ2-1; weak D call: TRBD2 (5 bases). The CDR3 spans 15 residues. Trimming cost V 5 bases and J 7 bases, with 18 bases left between them. The germline V gene has CDR1 SGHVS and CDR2 FQNEAQ. The CDR3 is CASSPHEWWRNEQFF. CDR3 in DNA: TGTGCCAGCAGCCCTCACGAGTGGTGGAGGAATGAGCAGTTCTTC.

This clone was seen once. This rearrangement joins TRBV28 to TRBJ1-2, with D tentatively TRBD1 (5 bases). V dropped 5 bases and J dropped 1 base, with 20 bases sitting between them. CDR1 and CDR2 from the germline V gene are MDHEN and SYDVKM. CDR3 length: 17 residues. The CDR3 DNA is TGTGCCAGCAGTCCCGGGGACTTTCTTTCCCATAACTATGGCTACACCTTC. Translated: CASSPGDFLSHNYGYTF.

CDR3 nucleotide sequence: TGTGCCAGCAGCTACAGGGTTAACACTGAAGCTTTCTTT. As protein: CASSYRVNTEAFF. The chain combines TRBV7-9 with TRBJ1-1; possible D gene TRBD1, 6 bases. This CDR3 contains 13 residues. Trimming took 4 bases from V and 2 from J, leaving 8 bases between them. Germline values: CDR1 SEHNR, CDR2 FQNEAQ (reference sequence). Complete variable domain (other parts from reference TRBV7-9 and TRBJ1-1): DTGVSQNPRHKITKRGQNVTFRCDPISEHNRLYWYRQTLGQGPEFLTYFQNEAQLEKSRLLSDRFSAERPKGSFSTLEIQRTEQGDSAMYLCASSYRVNTEAFFGQGTRLTVV.

This sequence joins TRBV28 and TRBJ1-2, with D perhaps TRBD1 (5 bases). V gave up 6 bases and J gave up 4 bases, with 18 bases separating them. CDR1 and CDR2 from the germline V gene are MDHEN and SYDVKM. The CDR3 length is 15 residues. The CDR3 reads CASSAQGPSGYGYTF. The CDR3 DNA reads as TGTGCCAGCAGCGCCCAGGGCCCTTCGGGCTATGGCTACACCTTC.

The gene calls are TRBV28 and TRBJ2-7; tentatively, D is TRBD2 (5 bases). The CDR3 has 14 amino acids. From germline, CDR1 is MDHEN and CDR2 SYDVKM. Trimming left V 6 bases short and J 7 bases short, with 19 bases between. Here the CDR3 reads CASSLSTDYGEQYF. In DNA, the CDR3 is TGTGCCAGCAGCCTATCTACTGACTACGGAGAGCAGTACTTC.

This clone showed up just a few times. This chain links TRBV6-1 with TRBJ2-7; D unresolved. Germline lookup yields CDR1 MNHNS and CDR2 SASEGT. Trimming removed 5 bases at V and 1 base at J, with 6 bases between. This CDR3 region has 12 residues. The CDR3 sequence is CASSLHSYEQYF. Written as DNA, the CDR3 is TGTGCCAGCAGTTTACATTCCTACGAGCAGTACTTC.

The chain recombines TRBV5-1 with TRBJ2-6, with 9 bases matching TRBD1. Germline V gene data show CDR1 as SGHRS and CDR2 as YFSETQ. The CDR3 runs 17 residues. Trimming took 4 bases from V and 0 from J; bases not matched to a gene: 5. CDR3 sequence (DNA): TGCGCCAGCAGCCCGGGACAGGGAGACTCTGGGGCCAACGTCCTGACTTTC. Translated, it gives CASSPGQGDSGANVLTF.

The chain uses TRBV28 and TRBJ2-7; 7 positions match TRBD1. V lost 7 bases, J lost 3 bases, and 9 bases stayed unmatched. This CDR3 spans 14 amino acids. Germline CDR1 MDHEN, CDR2 SYDVKM. The CDR3 region is CASNGRDRYYEQYF. CDR3 in DNA: TGTGCCAGCAATGGCCGGGACAGATACTACGAGCAGTACTTC.

The V call is TRBV28, the J call TRBJ1-1, with D maybe TRBD1 (5 bases). V lost 7 bases and J 5 bases, leaving 20 bases between the germline ends. Germline CDR1 reads MDHEN; CDR2 reads SYDVKM. This CDR3 comprises 15 residues. CDR3 DNA sequence: TGTGCCAGCAACCCGGAGGAGGGGCATGGGACTGAAGCTTTCTTT. Its protein product is CASNPEEGHGTEAFF.

The genes are TRBV28 and TRBJ2-7; D is unresolved. The CDR3 spans 15 residues. Germline CDR1 is MDHEN and CDR2 is SYDVKM. Between the trimmed V and J ends, which lost 5 bases and 0 bases, there was a span of 14 bases. CDR3 protein: CASSPRLGYSYEQYF. For the CDR3, the DNA is TGTGCCAGCAGTCCTCGACTGGGGTACTCCTACGAGCAGTACTTC.

V is TRBV6-1 and J is TRBJ2-3; weak D call: TRBD2 (6 bases). Trimming pared 6 bases from V and 3 bases from J, leaving 10 bases between. The germline V gene encodes CDR1 MNHNS and CDR2 SASEGT. The CDR3 extends over 13 amino acids. The CDR3: CASRRRGTDTQYF. CDR3 in DNA: TGTGCCAGCAGGAGGAGGGGAACAGATACGCAGTATTTT.